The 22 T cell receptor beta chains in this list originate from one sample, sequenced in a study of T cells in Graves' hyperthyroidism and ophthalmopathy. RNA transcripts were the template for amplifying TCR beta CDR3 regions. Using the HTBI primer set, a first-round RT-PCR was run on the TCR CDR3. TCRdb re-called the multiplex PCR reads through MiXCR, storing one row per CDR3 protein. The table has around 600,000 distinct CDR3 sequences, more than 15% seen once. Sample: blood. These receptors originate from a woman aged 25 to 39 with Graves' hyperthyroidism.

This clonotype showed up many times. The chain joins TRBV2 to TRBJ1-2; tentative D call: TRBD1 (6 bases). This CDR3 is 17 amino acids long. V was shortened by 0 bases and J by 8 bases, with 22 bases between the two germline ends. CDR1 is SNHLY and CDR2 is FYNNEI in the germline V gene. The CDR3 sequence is CASSEARTVSSGTGYTF. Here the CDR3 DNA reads TGTGCCAGCAGTGAAGCTAGGACAGTATCCTCCGGGACCGGCTACACCTTC.

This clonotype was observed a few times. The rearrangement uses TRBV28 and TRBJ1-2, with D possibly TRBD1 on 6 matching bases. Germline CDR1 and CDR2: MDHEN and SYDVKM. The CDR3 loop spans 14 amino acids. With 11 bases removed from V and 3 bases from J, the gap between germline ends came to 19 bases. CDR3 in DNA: TGTGCCGTTTATCAGGGGCATACGGACTATGGCTACACCTTC. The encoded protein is CAVYQGHTDYGYTF.

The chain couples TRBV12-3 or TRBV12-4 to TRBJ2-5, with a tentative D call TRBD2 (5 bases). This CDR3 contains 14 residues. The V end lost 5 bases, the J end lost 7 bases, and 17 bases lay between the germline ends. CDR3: CASSRIVASGTQYF. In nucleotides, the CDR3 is TGTGCCAGCAGTCGGATCGTGGCGAGCGGGACCCAGTACTTC.

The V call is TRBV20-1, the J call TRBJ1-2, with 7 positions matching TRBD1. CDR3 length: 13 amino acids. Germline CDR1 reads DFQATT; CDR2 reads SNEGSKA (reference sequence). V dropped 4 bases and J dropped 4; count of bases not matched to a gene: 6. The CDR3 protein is CSANYRGLYGYTF. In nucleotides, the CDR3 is TGCAGTGCTAACTACAGGGGCCTCTATGGCTACACCTTC.

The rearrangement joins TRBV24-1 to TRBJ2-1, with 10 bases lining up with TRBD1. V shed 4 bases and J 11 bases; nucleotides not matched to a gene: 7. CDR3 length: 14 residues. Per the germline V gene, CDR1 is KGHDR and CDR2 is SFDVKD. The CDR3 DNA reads TGTGCCACCAGTGACCGAGGGGACAGGGGTAAGCAGTTCTTC. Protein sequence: CATSDRGDRGKQFF.

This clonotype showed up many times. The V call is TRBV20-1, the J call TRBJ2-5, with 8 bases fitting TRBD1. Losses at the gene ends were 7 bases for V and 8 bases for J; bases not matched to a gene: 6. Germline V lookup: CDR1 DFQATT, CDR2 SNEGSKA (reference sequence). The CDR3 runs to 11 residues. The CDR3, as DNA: TGCAGTGTGCAGGGGGCAGGCACCCAGTACTTC. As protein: CSVQGAGTQYF.

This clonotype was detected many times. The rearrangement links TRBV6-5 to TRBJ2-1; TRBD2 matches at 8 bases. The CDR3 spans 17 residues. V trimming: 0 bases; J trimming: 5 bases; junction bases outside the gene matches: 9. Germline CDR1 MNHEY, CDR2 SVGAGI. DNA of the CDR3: TGTGCCAGCAGTTACTCGAAGGGACTAGGCTACCACAATGAGCAGTTCTTC. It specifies CASSYSKGLGYHNEQFF.

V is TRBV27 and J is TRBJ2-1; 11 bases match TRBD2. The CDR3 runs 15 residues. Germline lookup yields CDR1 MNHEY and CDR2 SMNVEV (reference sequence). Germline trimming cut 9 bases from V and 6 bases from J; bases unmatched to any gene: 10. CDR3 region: CASKLGLAEINEQFF. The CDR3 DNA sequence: TGTGCCAGTAAGTTGGGACTAGCGGAGATCAATGAGCAGTTCTTC.

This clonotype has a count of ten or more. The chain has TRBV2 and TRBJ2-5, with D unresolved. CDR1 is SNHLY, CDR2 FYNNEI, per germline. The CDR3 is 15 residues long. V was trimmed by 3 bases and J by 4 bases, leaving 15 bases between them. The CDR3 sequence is CASSEKYGPPETQYF. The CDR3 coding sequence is TGTGCCAGCAGTGAGAAGTATGGCCCCCCAGAGACCCAGTACTTC.

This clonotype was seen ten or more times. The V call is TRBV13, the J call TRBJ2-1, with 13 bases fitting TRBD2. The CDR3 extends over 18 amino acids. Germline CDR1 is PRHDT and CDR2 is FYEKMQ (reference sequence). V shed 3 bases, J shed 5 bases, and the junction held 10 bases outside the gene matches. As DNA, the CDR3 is TGTGCCAGCAGCTTCCCTCGACTAGCGGGAGGAGTTGACAATGAGCAGTTCTTC. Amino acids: CASSFPRLAGGVDNEQFF.

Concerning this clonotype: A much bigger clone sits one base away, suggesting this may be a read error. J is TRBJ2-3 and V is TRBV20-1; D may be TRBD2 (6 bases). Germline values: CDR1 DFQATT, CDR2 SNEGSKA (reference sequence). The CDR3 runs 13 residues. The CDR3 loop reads CSVRGVGTGTQYF. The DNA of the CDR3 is TGCAGTGTGCGGGGAGTGGGAACAGGTACGCAGTATTTT.

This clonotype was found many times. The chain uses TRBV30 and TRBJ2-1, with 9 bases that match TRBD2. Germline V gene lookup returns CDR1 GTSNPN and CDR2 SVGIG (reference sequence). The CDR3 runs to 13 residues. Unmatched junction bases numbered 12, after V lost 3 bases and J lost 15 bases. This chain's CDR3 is CAWRMVAGVDAFF. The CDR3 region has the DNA TGTGCCTGGAGGATGGTAGCGGGAGTCGACGCGTTCTTC.

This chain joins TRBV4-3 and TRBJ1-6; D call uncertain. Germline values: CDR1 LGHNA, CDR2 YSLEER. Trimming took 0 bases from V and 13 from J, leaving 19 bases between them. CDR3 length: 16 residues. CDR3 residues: CASSQDLHGIIGPLHF. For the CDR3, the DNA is TGCGCCAGCAGCCAAGATTTGCATGGGATTATTGGCCCCCTCCACTTT.

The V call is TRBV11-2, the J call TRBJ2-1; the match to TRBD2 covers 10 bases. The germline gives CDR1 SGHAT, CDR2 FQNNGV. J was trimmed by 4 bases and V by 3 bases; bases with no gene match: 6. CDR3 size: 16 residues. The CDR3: CASSFAGTSVYNEQFF. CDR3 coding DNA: TGTGCCAGCAGCTTCGCCGGGACTAGCGTTTACAATGAGCAGTTCTTC.

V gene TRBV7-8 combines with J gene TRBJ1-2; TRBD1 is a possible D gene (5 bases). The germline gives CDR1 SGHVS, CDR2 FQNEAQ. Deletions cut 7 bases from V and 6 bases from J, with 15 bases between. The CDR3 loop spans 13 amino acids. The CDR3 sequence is CASIEPGMDGYTF. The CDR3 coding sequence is TGTGCCAGCATTGAACCAGGGATGGATGGCTACACCTTC. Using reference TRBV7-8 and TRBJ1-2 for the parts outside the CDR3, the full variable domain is GAGVSQSPRYKVAKRGQDVALRCDPISGHVSLFWYQQALGQGPEFLTYFQNEAQLDKSGLPSDRFFAERPEGSVSTLKIQRTQQEDSAVYLCASIEPGMDGYTFGSGTRLTVV.

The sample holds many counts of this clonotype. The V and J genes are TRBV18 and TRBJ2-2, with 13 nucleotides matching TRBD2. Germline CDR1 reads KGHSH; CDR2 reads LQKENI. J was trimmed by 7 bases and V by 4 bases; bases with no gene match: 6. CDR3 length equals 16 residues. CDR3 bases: TGTGCCAGCTCACGAGGACTAGCGGGAGTGGACGGGGAGCTGTTTTTT. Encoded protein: CASSRGLAGVDGELFF.

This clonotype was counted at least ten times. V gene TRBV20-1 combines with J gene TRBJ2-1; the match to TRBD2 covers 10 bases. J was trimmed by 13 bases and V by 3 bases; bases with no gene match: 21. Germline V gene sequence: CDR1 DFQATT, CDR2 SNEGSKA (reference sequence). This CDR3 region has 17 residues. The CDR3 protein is CSARDLPGLAGEGRQFF. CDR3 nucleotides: TGCAGTGCTAGGGACCTGCCGGGGCTAGCGGGGGAGGGGCGACAGTTCTTC.

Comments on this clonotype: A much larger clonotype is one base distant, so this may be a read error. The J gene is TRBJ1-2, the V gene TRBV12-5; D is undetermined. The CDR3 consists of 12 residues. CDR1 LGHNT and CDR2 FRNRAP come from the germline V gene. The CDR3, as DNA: TGTACTAGTGGTCTCTCTAACTATGGCTACACCTTC. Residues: CTSGLSNYGYTF.

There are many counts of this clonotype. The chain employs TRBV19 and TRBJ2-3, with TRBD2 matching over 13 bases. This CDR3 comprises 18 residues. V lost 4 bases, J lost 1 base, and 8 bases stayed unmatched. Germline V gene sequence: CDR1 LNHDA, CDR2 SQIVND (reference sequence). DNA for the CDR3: TGTGCCAGTAGTACGGGACTAGCGGGACTCATGGGCACAGATACGCAGTATTTT. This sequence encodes CASSTGLAGLMGTDTQYF.

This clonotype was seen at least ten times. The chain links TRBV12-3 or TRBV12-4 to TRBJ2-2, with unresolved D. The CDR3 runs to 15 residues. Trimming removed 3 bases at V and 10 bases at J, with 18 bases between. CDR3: CASSLESLPFLELFF. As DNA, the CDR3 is TGTGCCAGCAGTTTGGAGAGTTTACCTTTTCTGGAGCTGTTTTTT.

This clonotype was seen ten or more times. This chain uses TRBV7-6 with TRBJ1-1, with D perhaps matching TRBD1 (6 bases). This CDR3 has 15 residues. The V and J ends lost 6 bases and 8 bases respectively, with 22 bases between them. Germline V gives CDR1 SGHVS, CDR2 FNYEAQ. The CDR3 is CASSRISGVRTEAFF. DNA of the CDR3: TGTGCCAGCAGTCGAATTTCAGGGGTCCGGACAGAAGCTTTCTTT. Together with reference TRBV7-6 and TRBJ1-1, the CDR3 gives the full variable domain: GAGVSQSPRYKVTKRGQDVALRCDPISGHVSLYWYRQALGQGPEFLTYFNYEAQQDKSGLPNDRFSAERPEGSISTLTIQRTEQRDSAMYRCASSRISGVRTEAFFGQGTRLTVV.

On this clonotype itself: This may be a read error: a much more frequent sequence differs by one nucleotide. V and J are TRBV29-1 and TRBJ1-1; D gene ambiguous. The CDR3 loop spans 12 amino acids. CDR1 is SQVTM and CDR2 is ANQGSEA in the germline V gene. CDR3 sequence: CSVCPLGTGAFF. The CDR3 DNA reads TGCAGCGTTTGCCCATTAGGAACTGGAGCTTTCTTT.